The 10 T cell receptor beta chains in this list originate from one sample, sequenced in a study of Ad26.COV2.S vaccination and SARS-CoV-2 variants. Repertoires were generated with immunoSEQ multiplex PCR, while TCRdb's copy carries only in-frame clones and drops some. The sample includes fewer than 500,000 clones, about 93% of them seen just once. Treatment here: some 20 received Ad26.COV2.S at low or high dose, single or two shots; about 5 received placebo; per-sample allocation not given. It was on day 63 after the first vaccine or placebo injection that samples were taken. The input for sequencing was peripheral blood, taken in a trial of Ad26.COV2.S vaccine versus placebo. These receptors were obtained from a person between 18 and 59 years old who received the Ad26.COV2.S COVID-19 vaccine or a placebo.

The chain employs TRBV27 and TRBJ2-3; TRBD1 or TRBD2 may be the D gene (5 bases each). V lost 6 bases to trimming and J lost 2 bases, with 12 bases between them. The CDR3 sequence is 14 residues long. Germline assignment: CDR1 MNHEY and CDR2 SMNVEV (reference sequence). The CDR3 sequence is CASSYRDATDTQYF. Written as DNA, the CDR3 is TGTGCCAGCAGCTACCGGGACGCCACAGATACGCAGTATTTT.

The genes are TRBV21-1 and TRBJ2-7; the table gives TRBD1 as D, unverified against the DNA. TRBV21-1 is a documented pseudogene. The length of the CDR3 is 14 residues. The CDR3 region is CASSSRGLPYEQYF. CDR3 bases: TGTGCCAGCAGTAGTAGGGGGTTACCCTACGAGCAGTACTTC.

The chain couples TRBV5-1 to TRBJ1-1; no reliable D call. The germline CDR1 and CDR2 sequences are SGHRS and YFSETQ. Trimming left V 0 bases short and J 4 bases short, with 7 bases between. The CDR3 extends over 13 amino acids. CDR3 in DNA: TGCGCCAGCAGCTTGGGGTTGGTCACTGAAGCTTTCTTT. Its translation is CASSLGLVTEAFF.

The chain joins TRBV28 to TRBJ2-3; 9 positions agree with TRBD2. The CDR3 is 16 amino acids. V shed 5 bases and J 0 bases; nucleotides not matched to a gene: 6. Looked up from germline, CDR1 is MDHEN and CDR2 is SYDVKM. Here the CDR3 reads CASSLSTSGSTDTQYF. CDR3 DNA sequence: TGTGCCAGCAGTCTATCGACTAGCGGAAGCACAGATACGCAGTATTTT.

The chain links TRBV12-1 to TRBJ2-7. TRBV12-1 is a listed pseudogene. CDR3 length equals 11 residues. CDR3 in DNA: TGTGCCAGGACGGAATGCTACGAGCAGTACTTC. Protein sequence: CARTECYEQYF.

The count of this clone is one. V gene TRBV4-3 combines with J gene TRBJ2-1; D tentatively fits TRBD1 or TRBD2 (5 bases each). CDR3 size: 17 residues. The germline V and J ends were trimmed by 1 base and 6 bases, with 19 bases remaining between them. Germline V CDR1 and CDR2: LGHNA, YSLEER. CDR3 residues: CASSQAPSGAGTNEQFF. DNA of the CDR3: TGCGCCAGCAGCCAAGCCCCGTCCGGGGCAGGGACCAATGAGCAGTTCTTC.

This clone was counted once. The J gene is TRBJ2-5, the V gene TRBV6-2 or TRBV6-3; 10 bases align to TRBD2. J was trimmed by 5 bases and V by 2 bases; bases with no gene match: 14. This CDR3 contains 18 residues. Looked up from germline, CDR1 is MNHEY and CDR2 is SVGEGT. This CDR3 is CASSYMSRASGRGETQYF. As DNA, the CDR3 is TGTGCCAGCAGTTACATGTCGCGTGCTAGCGGGAGAGGTGAGACCCAGTACTTC.

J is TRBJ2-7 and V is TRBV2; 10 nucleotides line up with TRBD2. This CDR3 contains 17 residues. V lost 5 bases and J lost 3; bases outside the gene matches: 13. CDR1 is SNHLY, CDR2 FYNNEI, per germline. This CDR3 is CASSLTSGLSFNYEQYF. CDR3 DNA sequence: TGTGCCAGCAGTCTGACTAGCGGGCTCTCCTTTAACTACGAGCAGTACTTC.

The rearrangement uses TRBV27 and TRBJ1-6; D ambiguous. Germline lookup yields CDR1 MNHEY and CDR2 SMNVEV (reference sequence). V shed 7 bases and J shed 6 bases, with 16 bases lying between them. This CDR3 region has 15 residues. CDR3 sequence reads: CASTVSSSGNSPLHF. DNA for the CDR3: TGTGCCAGCACCGTCAGTAGTAGTGGTAATTCACCCCTCCACTTT.

The DNA of the CDR3 is TGTGCCAGCAGTTACCCTGCGGCGGGGGAGCAGTACTTC. Encoded protein: CASSYPAAGEQYF. The gene calls are TRBV6-5 and TRBJ2-7; perhaps TRBD2 as D (6 bases). The CDR3 sequence is 13 residues long. Germline CDR1 reads MNHEY; CDR2 reads SVGAGI. V was clipped by 2 bases and J by 7 bases, with 12 bases between them.